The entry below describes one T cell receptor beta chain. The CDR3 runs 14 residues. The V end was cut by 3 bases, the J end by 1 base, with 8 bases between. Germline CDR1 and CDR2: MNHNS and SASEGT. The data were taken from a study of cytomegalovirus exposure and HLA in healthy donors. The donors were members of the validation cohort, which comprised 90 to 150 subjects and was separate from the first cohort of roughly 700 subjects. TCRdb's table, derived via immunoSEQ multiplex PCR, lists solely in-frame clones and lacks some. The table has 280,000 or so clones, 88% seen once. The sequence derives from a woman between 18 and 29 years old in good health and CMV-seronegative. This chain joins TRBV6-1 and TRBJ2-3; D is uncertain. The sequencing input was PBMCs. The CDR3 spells CASSDGRGTDTQYF. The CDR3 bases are TGTGCCAGCAGTGATGGTCGGGGCACAGATACGCAGTATTTT.